Shown below are 6 T cell receptor beta chains from a single sample sequenced in a study of CD8+ T cells in alopecia areata. Treatment of the sample: oral pan-JAK inhibitor, 5-10 mg twice daily. After isolation, RNA underwent reverse transcription to generate cDNA as the sequencing template. Libraries were prepared by immunoSEQ multiplex PCR; TCRdb keeps only in-frame clonotypes and omits some of them. The data show roughly 200,000 clones, around 56% seen once. Specimen: CD4+ T cells sorted from blood, collected at week 4, from a patient treated with tofacitinib. These receptors came from a human donor with alopecia areata.

V and J are TRBV23-1 and TRBJ2-7; D perhaps matches TRBD1 (5 bases). TRBV23-1 is identified as an open reading frame with a role that is uncertain. Trimming took 2 bases from V and 6 from J, leaving 17 bases between them. The CDR3 sequence is 15 residues long. This chain's CDR3 is CASSQIMTARCEQYF. The CDR3 nucleotides read TGCGCCAGCAGTCAAATTATGACAGCTCGGTGCGAGCAGTACTTC.

The chain joins TRBV10-3 to TRBJ1-1; D is ambiguous. There are 13 residues in the CDR3. Germline loops: CDR1 ENHRY, CDR2 SYGVKD. V was clipped by 5 bases and J by 1 base, with 8 bases between them. The CDR3 sequence: CAISRGENTEAFF. The DNA of the CDR3 is TGTGCCATCAGTCGTGGGGAGAACACTGAAGCTTTCTTT.

This chain connects TRBV29-1 to TRBJ2-1; D call uncertain. The CDR3 is made up of 14 amino acids. CDR1 is SQVTM and CDR2 is ANQGSEA in the germline V gene. Trimming took 7 bases from V and 2 from J, leaving 15 bases between them. The chain's CDR3 is CSGQPGSPYNEQFF. The CDR3 DNA is TGCAGCGGCCAGCCGGGTTCCCCCTACAATGAGCAGTTCTTC.

The chain recombines TRBV25-1 with TRBJ2-4; D is uncertain. Trimming took 2 bases from V and 3 from J, leaving 11 bases between them. This CDR3 has 15 residues. Per germline, CDR1 MGHDK and CDR2 SYGVNS. The CDR3 coding sequence is TGTGCCAGCAGTGAAGGGATAACCGTCAAAAACATTCAGTACTTC. Encoded protein: CASSEGITVKNIQYF.

CDR3 loop: CASSVSPNTEAFF. The CDR3, as DNA: TGTGCCAGCAGTGTGTCCCCGAACACTGAAGCTTTCTTT. V usage is TRBV2 and J usage is TRBJ1-1; D ambiguous. The CDR3 spans 13 residues. CDR1 and CDR2 from the germline V gene are SNHLY and FYNNEI. Trimming left V 4 bases short and J 1 base short, with 7 bases between. Complete variable domain (other parts from reference TRBV2 and TRBJ1-1): EPEVTQTPSHQVTQMGQEVILRCVPISNHLYFYWYRQILGQKVEFLVSFYNNEISEKSEIFDDQFSVERPDGSNFTLKIRSTKLEDSAMYFCASSVSPNTEAFFGQGTRLTVV.

This chain links TRBV4-1 with TRBJ1-6, with D maybe TRBD1 (5 bases). Germline-derived CDR1 and CDR2 are MGHRA and YSYEKL. The V gene lost 0 bases and the J gene lost 9 bases, with 18 bases spanning the gap. The CDR3 has 17 residues. The chain's CDR3 is CASSQDGGTFARSPLHF. The CDR3 DNA is TGCGCCAGCAGCCAAGATGGCGGGACGTTCGCTCGTTCACCCCTCCACTTT.